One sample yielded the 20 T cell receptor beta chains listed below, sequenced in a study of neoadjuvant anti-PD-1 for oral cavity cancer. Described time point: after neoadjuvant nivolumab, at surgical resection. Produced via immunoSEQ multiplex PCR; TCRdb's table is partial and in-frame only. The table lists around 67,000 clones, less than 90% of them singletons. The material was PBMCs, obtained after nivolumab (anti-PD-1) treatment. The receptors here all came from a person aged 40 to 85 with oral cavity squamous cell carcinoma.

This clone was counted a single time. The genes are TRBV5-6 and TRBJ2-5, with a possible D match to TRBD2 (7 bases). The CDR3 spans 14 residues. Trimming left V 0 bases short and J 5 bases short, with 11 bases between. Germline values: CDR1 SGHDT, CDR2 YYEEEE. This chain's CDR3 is CASSLAGGRETQYF. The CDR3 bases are TGTGCCAGCAGCTTGGCGGGGGGCAGGGAGACCCAGTACTTC.

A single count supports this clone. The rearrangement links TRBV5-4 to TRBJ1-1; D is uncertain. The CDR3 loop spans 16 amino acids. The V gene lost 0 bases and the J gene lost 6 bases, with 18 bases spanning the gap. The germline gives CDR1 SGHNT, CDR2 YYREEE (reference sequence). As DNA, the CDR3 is TGTGCCAGCAGCTTGGGAGTACCCGAGACCTCCGCTGAAGCTTTCTTT. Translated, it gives CASSLGVPETSAEAFF.

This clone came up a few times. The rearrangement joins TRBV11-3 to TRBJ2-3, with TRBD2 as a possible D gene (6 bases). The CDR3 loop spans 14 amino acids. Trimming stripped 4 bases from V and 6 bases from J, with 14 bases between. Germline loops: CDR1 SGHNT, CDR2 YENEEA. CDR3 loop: CASSSRLDEDTQYF. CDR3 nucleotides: TGTGCCAGCAGCTCCAGACTAGACGAGGATACGCAGTATTTT.

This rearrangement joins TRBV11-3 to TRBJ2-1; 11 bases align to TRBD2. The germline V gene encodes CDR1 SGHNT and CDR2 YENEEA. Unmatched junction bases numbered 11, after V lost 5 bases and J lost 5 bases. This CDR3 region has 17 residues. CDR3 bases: TGTGCCAGCAGCCAGTGGTCGCTAGCGGGAGGTAACAATGAGCAGTTCTTC. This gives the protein CASSQWSLAGGNNEQFF.

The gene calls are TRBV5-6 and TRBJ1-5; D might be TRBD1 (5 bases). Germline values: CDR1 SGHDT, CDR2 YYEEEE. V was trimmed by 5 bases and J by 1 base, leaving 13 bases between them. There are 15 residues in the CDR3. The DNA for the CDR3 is TGTGCCAGCAGGCGGGGGTTAGGAAGCAATCAGCCCCAGCATTTT. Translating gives CASRRGLGSNQPQHF. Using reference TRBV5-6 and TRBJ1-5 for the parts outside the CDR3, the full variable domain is DAGVTQSPTHLIKTRGQQVTLRCSPKSGHDTVSWYQQALGQGPQFIFQYYEEEERQRGNFPDRFSGHQFPNYSSELNVNALLLGDSALYLCASRRGLGSNQPQHFGDGTRLSIL.

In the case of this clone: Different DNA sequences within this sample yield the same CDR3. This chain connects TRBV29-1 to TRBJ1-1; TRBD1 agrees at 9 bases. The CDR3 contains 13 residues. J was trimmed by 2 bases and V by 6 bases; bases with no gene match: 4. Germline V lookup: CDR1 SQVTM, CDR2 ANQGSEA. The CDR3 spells CSVKTGGNTEAFF. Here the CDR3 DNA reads TGCAGCGTCAAGACAGGGGGTAACACTGAAGCTTTCTTT.

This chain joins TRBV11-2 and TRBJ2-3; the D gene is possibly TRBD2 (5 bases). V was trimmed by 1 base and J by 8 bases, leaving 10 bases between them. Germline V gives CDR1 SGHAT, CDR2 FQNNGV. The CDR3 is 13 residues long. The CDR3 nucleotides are TGTGCCAGCAGCTTAGTGAGGGCCGGTACGCAGTATTTT. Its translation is CASSLVRAGTQYF.

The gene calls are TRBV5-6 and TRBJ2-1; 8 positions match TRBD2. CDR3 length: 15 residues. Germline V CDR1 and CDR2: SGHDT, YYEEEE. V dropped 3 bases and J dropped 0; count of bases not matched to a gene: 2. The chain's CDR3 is CASSYGTSSYNEQFF. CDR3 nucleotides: TGTGCCAGCAGCTACGGGACTAGCTCCTACAATGAGCAGTTCTTC.

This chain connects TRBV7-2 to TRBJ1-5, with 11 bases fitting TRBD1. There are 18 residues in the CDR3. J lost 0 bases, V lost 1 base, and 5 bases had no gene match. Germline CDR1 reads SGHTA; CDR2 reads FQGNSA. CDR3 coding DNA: TGTGCCAGCAGCTTAGGGACAGGGGGCGGCTATAGCAATCAGCCCCAGCATTTT. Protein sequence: CASSLGTGGGYSNQPQHF. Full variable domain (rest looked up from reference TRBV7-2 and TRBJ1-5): GAGVSQSPSNKVTEKGKDVELRCDPISGHTALYWYRQSLGQGLEFLIYFQGNSAPDKSGLPSDRFSAERTGGSVSTLTIQRTQQEDSAVYLCASSLGTGGGYSNQPQHFGDGTRLSIL.

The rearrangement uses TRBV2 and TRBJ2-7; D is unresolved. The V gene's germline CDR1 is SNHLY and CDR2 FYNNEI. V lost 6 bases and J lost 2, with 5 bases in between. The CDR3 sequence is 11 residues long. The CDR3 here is CASSFTYEQYF. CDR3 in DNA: TGTGCCAGCAGCTTCACCTACGAGCAGTACTTC.

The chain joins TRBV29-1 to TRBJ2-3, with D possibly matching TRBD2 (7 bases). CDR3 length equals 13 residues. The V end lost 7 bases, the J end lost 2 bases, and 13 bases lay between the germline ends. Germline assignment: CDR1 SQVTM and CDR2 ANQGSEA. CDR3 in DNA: TGCAGCGCCGGGGGGCGGGACACAGATACGCAGTATTTT. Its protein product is CSAGGRDTDTQYF.

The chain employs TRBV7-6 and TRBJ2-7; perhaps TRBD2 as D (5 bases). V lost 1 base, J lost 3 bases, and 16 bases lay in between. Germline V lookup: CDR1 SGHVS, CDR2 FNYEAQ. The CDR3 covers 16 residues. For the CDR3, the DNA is TGTGCCAGCAGCTTAGAAGGGTGGGCTAGCAGCTACGAGCAGTACTTC. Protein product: CASSLEGWASSYEQYF.

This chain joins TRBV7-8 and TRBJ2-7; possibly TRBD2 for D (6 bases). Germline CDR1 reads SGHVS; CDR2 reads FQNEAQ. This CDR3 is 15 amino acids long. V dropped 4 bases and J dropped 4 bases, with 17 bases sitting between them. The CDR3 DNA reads TGTGCCAGCAGCTCCCAGGGAGGAGGTGGATACGAGCAGTACTTC. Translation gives CASSSQGGGGYEQYF.

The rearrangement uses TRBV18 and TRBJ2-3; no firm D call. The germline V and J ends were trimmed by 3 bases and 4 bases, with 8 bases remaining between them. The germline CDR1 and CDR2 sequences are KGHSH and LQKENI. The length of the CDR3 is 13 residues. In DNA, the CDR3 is TGTGCCAGCTCACCTAGCCGAGCAGATACGCAGTATTTT. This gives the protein CASSPSRADTQYF.

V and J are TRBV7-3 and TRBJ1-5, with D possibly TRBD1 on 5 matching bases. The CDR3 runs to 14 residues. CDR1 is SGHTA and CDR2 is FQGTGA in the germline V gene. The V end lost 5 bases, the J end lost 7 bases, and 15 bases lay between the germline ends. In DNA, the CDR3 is TGTGCCAGCAGCAGTCTCACCAGGGTACAGCCCCAGCATTTT. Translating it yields CASSSLTRVQPQHF.

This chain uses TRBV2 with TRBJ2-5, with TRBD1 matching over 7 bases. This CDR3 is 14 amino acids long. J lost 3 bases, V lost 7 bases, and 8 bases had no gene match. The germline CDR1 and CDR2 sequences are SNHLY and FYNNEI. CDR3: CASTEGALKETQYF. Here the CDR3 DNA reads TGTGCCAGCACAGAGGGGGCCTTGAAAGAGACCCAGTACTTC. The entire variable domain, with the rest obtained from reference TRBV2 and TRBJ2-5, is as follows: EPEVTQTPSHQVTQMGQEVILRCVPISNHLYFYWYRQILGQKVEFLVSFYNNEISEKSEIFDDQFSVERPDGSNFTLKIRSTKLEDSAMYFCASTEGALKETQYFGPGTRLLVL.

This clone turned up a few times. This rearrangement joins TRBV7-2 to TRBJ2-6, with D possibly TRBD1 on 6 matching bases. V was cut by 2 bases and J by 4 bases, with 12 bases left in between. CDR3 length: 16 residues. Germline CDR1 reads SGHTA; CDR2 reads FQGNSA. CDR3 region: CASSLTGMAGANVLTF. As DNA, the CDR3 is TGTGCCAGCAGCTTAACAGGGATGGCCGGGGCCAACGTCCTGACTTTC. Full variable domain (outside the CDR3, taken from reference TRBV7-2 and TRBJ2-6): GAGVSQSPSNKVTEKGKDVELRCDPISGHTALYWYRQSLGQGLEFLIYFQGNSAPDKSGLPSDRFSAERTGGSVSTLTIQRTQQEDSAVYLCASSLTGMAGANVLTFGAGSRLTVL.

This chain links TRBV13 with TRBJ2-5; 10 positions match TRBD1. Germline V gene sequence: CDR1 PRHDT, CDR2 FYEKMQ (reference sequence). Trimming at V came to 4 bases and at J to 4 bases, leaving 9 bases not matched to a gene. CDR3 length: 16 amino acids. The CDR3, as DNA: TGTGCCAGCAGCTCGGAACCGGGACAGGGGACAGAGACCCAGTACTTC. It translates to CASSSEPGQGTETQYF.

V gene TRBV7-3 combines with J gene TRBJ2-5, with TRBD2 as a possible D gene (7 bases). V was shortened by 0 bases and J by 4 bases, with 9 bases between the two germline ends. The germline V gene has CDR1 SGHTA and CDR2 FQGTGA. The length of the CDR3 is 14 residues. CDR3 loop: CASSLTGGLETQYF. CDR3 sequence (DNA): TGTGCCAGCAGCTTAACGGGGGGGCTAGAGACCCAGTACTTC.

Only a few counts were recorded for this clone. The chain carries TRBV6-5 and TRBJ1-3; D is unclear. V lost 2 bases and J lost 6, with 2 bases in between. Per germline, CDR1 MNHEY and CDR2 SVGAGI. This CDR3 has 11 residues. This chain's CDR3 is CASSYENTIYF. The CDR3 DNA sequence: TGTGCCAGCAGTTACGAAAACACCATATATTTT.